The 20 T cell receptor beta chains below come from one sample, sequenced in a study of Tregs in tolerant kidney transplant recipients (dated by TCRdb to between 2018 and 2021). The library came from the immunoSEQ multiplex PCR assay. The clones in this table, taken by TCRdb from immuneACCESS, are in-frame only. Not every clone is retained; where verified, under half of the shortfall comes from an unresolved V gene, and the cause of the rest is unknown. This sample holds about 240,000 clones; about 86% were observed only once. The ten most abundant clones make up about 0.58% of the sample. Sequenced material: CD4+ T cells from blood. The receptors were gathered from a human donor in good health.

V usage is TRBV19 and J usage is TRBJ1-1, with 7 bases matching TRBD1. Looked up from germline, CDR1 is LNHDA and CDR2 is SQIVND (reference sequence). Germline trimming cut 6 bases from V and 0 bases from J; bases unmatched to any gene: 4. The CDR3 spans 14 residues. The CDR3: CASRIRGLNTEAFF. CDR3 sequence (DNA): TGTGCCAGTAGGATCAGGGGGTTGAACACTGAAGCTTTCTTT.

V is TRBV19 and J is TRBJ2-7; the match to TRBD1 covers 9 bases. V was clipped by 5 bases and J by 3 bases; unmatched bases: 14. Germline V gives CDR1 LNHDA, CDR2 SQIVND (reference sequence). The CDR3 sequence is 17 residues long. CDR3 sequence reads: CASSSRGWTGDNYEQYF. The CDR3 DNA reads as TGTGCCAGTAGTTCGCGGGGTTGGACAGGGGACAACTACGAGCAGTACTTC. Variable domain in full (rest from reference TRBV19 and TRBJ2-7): DGGITQSPKYLFRKEGQNVTLSCEQNLNHDAMYWYRQDPGQGLRLIYYSQIVNDFQKGDIAEGYSVSREKKESFPLTVTSAQKNPTAFYLCASSSRGWTGDNYEQYFGPGTRLTVT.

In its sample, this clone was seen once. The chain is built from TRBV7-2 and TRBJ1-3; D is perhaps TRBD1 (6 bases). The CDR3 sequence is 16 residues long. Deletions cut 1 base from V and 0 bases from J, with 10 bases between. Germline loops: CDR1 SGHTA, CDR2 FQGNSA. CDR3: CASSLVGGPSGNTIYF. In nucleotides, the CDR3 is TGTGCCAGCAGCTTAGTCGGGGGCCCCTCTGGAAACACCATATATTTT.

The CDR3 coding sequence is TGTGCCAGCAGCTTACAGCCGACAGGGGGTAATCAGCCCCAGCATTTT. Translated, it gives CASSLQPTGGNQPQHF. The chain carries TRBV5-5 and TRBJ1-5, with 9 nucleotides matching TRBD1. Trimming cost V 2 bases and J 4 bases; bases outside gene matches: 7. Germline CDR1 is SGHKS and CDR2 is YYEKEE (reference sequence). The CDR3 covers 16 residues.

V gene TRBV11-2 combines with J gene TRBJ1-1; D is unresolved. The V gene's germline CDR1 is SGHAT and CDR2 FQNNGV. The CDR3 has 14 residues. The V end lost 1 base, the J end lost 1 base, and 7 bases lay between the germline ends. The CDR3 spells CASSLAVSNTEAFF. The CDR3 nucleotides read TGTGCCAGCAGCTTAGCAGTCTCGAACACTGAAGCTTTCTTT.

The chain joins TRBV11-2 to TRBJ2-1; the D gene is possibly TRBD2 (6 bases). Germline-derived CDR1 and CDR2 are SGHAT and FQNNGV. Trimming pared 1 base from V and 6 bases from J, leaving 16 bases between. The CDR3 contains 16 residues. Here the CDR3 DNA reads TGTGCCAGCAGCTTAGTAGGGACTCGCAGTACCAATGAGCAGTTCTTC. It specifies CASSLVGTRSTNEQFF.

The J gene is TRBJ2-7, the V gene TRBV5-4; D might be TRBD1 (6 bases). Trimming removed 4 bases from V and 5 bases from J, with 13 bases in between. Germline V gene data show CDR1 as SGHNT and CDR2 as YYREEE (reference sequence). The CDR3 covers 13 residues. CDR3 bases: TGTGCCAGCAGCCAAACAGGGAACCACGAGCAGTACTTC. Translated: CASSQTGNHEQYF. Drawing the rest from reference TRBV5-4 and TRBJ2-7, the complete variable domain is ETGVTQSPTHLIKTRGQQVTLRCSSQSGHNTVSWYQQALGQGPQFIFQYYREEENGRGNFPPRFSGLQFPNYSSELNVNALELDDSALYLCASSQTGNHEQYFGPGTRLTVT.

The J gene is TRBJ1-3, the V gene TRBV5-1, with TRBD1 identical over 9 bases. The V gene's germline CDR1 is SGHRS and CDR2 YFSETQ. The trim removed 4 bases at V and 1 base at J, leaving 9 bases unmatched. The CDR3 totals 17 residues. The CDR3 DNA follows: TGCGCCAGCAGCCCGGACCAACAGGGGGCTTCTGGAAACACCATATATTTT. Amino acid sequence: CASSPDQQGASGNTIYF.

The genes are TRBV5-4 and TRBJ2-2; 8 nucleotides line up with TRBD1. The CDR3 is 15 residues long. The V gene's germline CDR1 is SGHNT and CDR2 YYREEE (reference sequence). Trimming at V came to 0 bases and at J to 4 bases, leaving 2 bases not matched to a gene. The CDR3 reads CASSLGTGITGELFF. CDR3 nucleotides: TGTGCCAGCAGCTTGGGGACAGGGATCACCGGGGAGCTGTTTTTT.

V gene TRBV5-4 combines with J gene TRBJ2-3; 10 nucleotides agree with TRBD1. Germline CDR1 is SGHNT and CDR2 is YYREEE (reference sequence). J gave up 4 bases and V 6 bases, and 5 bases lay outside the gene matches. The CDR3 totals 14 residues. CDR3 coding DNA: TGTGCCAGCAATCCCGGGACAGGGGCAGATACGCAGTATTTT. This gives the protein CASNPGTGADTQYF.

CDR3 protein: CASSYSIQGEETQYF. Written as DNA, the CDR3 is TGTGCCAGCAGTTACTCGATACAGGGAGAGGAGACCCAGTACTTC. This sequence joins TRBV6-6 and TRBJ2-5; possible D gene TRBD1, 6 bases. Trimming shortened V by 0 bases and J by 5 bases, and 13 bases separated the two germline ends. The CDR3 runs to 15 residues. From germline, CDR1 is MNHNY and CDR2 SVGAGI (reference sequence).

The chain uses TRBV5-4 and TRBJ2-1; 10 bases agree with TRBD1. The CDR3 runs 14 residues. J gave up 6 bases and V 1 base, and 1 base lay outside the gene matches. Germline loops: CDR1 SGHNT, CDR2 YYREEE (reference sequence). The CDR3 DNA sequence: TGTGCCAGCAGCTTGAGACAGGGGGCCAATGAGCAGTTCTTC. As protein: CASSLRQGANEQFF.

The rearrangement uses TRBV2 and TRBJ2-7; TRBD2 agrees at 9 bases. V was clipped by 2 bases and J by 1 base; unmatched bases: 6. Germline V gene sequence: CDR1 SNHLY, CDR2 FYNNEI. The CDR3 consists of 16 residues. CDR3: CASSEPLAGPSYEQYF. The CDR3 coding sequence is TGTGCCAGCAGTGAACCCCTAGCGGGACCTTCCTACGAGCAGTACTTC.

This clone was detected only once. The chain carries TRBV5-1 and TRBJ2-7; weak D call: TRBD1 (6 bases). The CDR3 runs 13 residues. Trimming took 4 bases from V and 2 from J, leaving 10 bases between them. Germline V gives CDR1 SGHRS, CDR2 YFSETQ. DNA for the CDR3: TGCGCCAGCAGCGTGGACAGAACCTACGAGCAGTACTTC. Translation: CASSVDRTYEQYF.

CDR3 bases: TGCAGCGTCGCTAAGACAGGCCGAAATGAAAAACTGTTTTTT. This codes for CSVAKTGRNEKLFF. J is TRBJ1-4 and V is TRBV29-1, with a possible D match to TRBD1 (6 bases). The V end was cut by 6 bases, the J end by 5 bases, with 16 bases between. Germline V gene sequence: CDR1 SQVTM, CDR2 ANQGSEA. This CDR3 has 14 amino acids.

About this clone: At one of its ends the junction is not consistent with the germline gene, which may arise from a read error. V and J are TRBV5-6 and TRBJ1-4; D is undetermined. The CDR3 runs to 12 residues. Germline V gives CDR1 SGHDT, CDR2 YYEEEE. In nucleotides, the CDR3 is TGTGCCGGCAGCTTCGTCGACGAAAAACTGTTTTTT. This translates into CAGSFVDEKLFF.

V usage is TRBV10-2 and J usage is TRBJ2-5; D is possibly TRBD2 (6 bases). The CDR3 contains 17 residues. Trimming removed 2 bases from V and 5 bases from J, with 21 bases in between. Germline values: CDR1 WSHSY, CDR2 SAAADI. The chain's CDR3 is CASSEPRGAGPRETQYF. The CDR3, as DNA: TGCGCCAGCAGTGAGCCCCGCGGGGCAGGCCCCAGGGAGACCCAGTACTTC.

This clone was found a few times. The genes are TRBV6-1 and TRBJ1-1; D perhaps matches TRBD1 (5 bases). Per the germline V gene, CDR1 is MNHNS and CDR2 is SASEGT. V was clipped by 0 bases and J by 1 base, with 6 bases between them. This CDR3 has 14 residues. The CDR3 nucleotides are TGTGCCAGCAGTGAAGCCACAGGGAACACTGAAGCTTTCTTT. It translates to CASSEATGNTEAFF.

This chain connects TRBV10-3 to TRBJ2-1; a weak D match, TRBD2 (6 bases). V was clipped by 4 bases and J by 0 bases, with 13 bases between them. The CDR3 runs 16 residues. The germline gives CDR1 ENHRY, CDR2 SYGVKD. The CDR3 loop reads CAISVMSGSSYNEQFF. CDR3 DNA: TGTGCCATCAGTGTAATGTCCGGGAGCTCCTACAATGAGCAGTTCTTC.

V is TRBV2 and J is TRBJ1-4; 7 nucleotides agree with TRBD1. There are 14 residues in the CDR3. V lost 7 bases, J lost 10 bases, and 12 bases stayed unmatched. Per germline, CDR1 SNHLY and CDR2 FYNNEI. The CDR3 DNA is TGTGCCAGCAACCCGACAGGGTTGGGTGGAAAACTGTTTTTT. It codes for CASNPTGLGGKLFF.